This TCR beta chain was profiled in a study of beta chain features in type 1 diabetes. The authors sorted CD4+ naive, central memory, regulatory and stem cell-like memory cells via CD45RO/CCR7/CD25/CD127/CD95/CD27. The study, taken as a whole, reports: Moderately but significantly shorter TCRB CDR3s were found in Type 1 diabetes patients in all four CD4+ subsets.

Deletions cut 6 bases from V and 3 bases from J, with 18 bases between. Looked up from germline, CDR1 is MGHDK and CDR2 is SYGVNS. The CDR3 is 16 amino acids. cDNA synthesis used the whole RNA isolate, giving expressed TCRB sequences. The repertoire was sequenced with immunoSEQ multiplex PCR; TCRdb's copy has only in-frame clones and lacks some. The data contain more than 200,000 clones, 15% to 20% of them singletons. Concerning this clone: As yet, its antigen is unknown.

The receptor was isolated from a man younger than 45 with type 1 diabetes. The rearrangement uses TRBV25-1 and TRBJ2-1, with TRBD2 as a possible D gene (5 bases). What was sequenced was naive CD4+ T cells from blood. Here the CDR3 reads CASRQLEFSIYNEQFF. The CDR3 DNA sequence: TGTGCCAGCAGACAACTAGAGTTTTCTATCTACAATGAGCAGTTCTTC.